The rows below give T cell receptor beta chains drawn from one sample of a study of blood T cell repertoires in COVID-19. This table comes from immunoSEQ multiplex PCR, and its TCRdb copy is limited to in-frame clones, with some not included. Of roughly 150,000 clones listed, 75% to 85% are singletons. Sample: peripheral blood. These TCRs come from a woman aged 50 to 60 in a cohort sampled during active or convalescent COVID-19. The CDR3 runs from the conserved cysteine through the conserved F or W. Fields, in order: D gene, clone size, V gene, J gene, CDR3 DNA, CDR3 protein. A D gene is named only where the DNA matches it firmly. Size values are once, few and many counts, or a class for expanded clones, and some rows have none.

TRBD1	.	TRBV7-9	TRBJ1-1	TGTGCCAGCAGCGGCCCTGGGACAGGGCGTTACACTGAAGCTTTCTTT	CASSGPGTGRYTEAFF
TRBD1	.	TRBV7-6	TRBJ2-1	TGTGCCAGCAGCCTATTCGCGTTGGGACAGGGCTCCTCCAATGAGCAGTTCTTC	CASSLFALGQGSSNEQFF
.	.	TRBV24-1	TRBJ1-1	TGTGCCACCGAAACAGGGCAAATTGAAGCTTTCTTT	CATETGQIEAFF
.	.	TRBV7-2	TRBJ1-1	TGTGCCAGCAGCAAAGTGGGGCGCCAGACGAACACTGAAGCTTTCTTT	CASSKVGRQTNTEAFF
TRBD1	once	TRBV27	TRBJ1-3	TGTGCCAGCAACATGGGACAGGGGTCAGGAAACACCATATATTTT	CASNMGQGSGNTIYF
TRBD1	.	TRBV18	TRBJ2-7	TGTGCCAGCTCACCGGGTCCGGGACAGTCCCCCGTTTCTTCCTACGAGCAGTACTTC	CASSPGPGQSPVSSYEQYF
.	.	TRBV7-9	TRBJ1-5	TGTGCCAGCAGCCCGGGGGGCTCCATAGGCAATCAGCCCCAGCATTTT	CASSPGGSIGNQPQHF
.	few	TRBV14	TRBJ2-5	TGTGCCAGCAGCCAAGGGAGGGCCCAACAAGAGACCCAGTACTTC	CASSQGRAQQETQYF
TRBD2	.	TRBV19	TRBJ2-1	TGTGCCAGTAGCCTGACTAGCGGGGTGTACAATGAGCAGTTCTTC	CASSLTSGVYNEQFF
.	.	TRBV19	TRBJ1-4	TGTGCCAGTAGTTCGGACCGTCCGGGGGAAAAACTGTTTTTT	CASSSDRPGEKLFF
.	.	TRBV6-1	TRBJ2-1	TGTGCCAGCAGCCCCCCGGGTTTAGCTAGCTCCCCGTTCTTC	CASSPPGLASSPFF
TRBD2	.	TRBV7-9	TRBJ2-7	TGTGCCAGCAGCTTAAGCGGGATAGAGTACTTC	CASSLSGIEYF
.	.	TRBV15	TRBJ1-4	TGTGCCACCAGCAGAGATCAGCAGGGCAATGAAAAACTGTTTTTT	CATSRDQQGNEKLFF
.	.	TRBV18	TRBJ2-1	TGTGCCAGCTCACCACAGGGGTCCGACTACAATGAGCAGTTCTTC	CASSPQGSDYNEQFF
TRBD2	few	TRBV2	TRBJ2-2	TGTGCCAGCAGTGCGAGCGGGGCGAACACCGGGGAGCTGTTTTTT	CASSASGANTGELFF
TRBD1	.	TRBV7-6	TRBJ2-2	TGTGCCAGCAGCAAAAGAACAGGGGACGGGGAGCTGTTTTTT	CASSKRTGDGELFF
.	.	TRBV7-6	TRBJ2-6	TGTGCCAGCAGCTTAGTACAGATCTACTCTGGGGCCAACGTCCTGACTTTC	CASSLVQIYSGANVLTF
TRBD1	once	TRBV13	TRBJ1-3	TGTGCCAGCAGCTTAGGGACAGGGCCTGGAAACACCATATATTTT	CASSLGTGPGNTIYF
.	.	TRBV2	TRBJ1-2	TGTGCCAGCAGTGCAGGGAATGGCTACACCTTC	CASSAGNGYTF
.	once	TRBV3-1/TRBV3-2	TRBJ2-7	TGTGCCAGCAGCCAAAGTAACTCCGAGCAGTACTTC	CASSQSNSEQYF
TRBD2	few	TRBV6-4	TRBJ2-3	TGTGCCAGCAGCGCCGGGACTAACCCAGATACGCAGTATTTT	CASSAGTNPDTQYF
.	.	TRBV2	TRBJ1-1	TGTGCCAGCAGGGGTAAGGGGTTGAGTACTGAAGCTTTCTTT	CASRGKGLSTEAFF
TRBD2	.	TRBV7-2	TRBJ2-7	TGTGCCAGCAGCTTAGTCGGCGGGAGCTCCTACGAGCAGTACTTC	CASSLVGGSSYEQYF
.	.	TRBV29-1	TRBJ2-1	TGCAGCGGAGGCCTCGCCCGCAATGAGCAGTTCTTC	CSGGLARNEQFF
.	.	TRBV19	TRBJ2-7	TGTGCCAGAAGGATCAATGGCCGGGTCAGCTCCTACGAGCAGTACTTC	CARRINGRVSSYEQYF
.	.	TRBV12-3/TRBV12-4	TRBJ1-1	TGTGCCAGCACCCCAACGTCGGGCACTGAAGCTTTCTTT	CASTPTSGTEAFF
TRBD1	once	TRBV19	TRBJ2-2	TGTGCCTCACGACAGGGGGCGGTGACCGGGGAGCTGTTTTTT	CASRQGAVTGELFF
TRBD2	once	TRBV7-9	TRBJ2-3	TGTGCCAGCAGCTCGCACGTAACCCGGGGGGGCCGCACAGATACGCAGTATTTT	CASSSHVTRGGRTDTQYF
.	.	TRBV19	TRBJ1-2	TGTGCCAGTAACGACAGACAGACGCTAAGGACTACCTATGGCTACACCTTC	CASNDRQTLRTTYGYTF
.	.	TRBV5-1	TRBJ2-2	TGCGCCAGCAGCGGAGGGGACTTAAACACCGGGGAGCTGTTTTTT	CASSGGDLNTGELFF
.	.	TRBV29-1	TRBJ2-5	TGCAGCGTAGTGAAAAGACAGGTGGTGGAGACCCAGTACTTC	CSVVKRQVVETQYF
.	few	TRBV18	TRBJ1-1	TGTGCCAGCTCACCAAGGGAGATCACTGAAGCTTTCTTT	CASSPREITEAFF